This is a list of T cell receptor beta chains from one sample in a study of patients and donors after allogeneic stem cell transplantation. A single record per CDR3 protein comes from TCRdb applying MiXCR to the RT-PCR reads. Of fewer than 75,000 distinct CDR3 sequences listed, more than 20% are singletons. Sequences were obtained from blood, either unsorted or a sorted T cell fraction (not recorded which). The receptors come from a human donor who was either an allogeneic HSCT recipient or a stem cell or donor lymphocyte infusion donor (not recorded which). It is not recorded whose cells these are; they may come from a transplant donor. The CDR3 runs from the conserved cysteine through the conserved F or W. Some rows mark clone size as missing; the rest say once, few, many or name a class of expanded clone.

J gene: TRBJ1-3
clone size: many
V gene: TRBV20-1
CDR3 protein: CSARDGQQSGNTIYF

J gene: TRBJ1-6
clone size: few
V gene: TRBV6-6
CDR3 protein: CASSYAGHLNSPLHF

J gene: TRBJ2-5
clone size: few
V gene: TRBV5-1
CDR3 protein: CASSYGDRDQETQYF

J gene: TRBJ1-5
clone size: .
V gene: TRBV27
CDR3 protein: CASSGHVGSNQPQHF

J gene: TRBJ1-4
clone size: few
V gene: TRBV7-9
CDR3 protein: CASSQGTRNYEKLFF

J gene: TRBJ1-1
clone size: many
V gene: TRBV5-1
CDR3 protein: CASSPNAGTPMGTEAFF

J gene: TRBJ1-2
clone size: .
V gene: TRBV12-3/TRBV12-4
CDR3 protein: CASSLHLILEGYGYTF

J gene: TRBJ2-5
clone size: once
V gene: TRBV5-1
CDR3 protein: CASSLVPGRGETQYF

J gene: TRBJ1-4
clone size: few
V gene: TRBV7-2
CDR3 protein: CASSLVTATNEKLFF

J gene: TRBJ2-1
clone size: .
V gene: TRBV7-9
CDR3 protein: CASSPAAPGTLYNEQFF

J gene: TRBJ1-2
clone size: .
V gene: TRBV6-6
CDR3 protein: CASSSRDRTNYGYTF

J gene: TRBJ1-5
clone size: few
V gene: TRBV11-3
CDR3 protein: CASSFRVDRGHQPQHF

J gene: TRBJ1-1
clone size: .
V gene: TRBV5-1
CDR3 protein: CASSSQGQFTEAFF

J gene: TRBJ2-3
clone size: few
V gene: TRBV12-3/TRBV12-4
CDR3 protein: CASSAGTDTQYF

J gene: TRBJ2-7
clone size: .
V gene: TRBV5-6
CDR3 protein: CASSLLTGRAYEQYF

J gene: TRBJ1-1
clone size: .
V gene: TRBV18
CDR3 protein: CASFGTVGTEAFF

J gene: TRBJ1-1
clone size: few
V gene: TRBV7-8
CDR3 protein: CASSRDRATTEAFF

J gene: TRBJ2-5
clone size: .
V gene: TRBV7-9
CDR3 protein: CASRAINEYF

J gene: TRBJ2-3
clone size: .
V gene: TRBV7-6
CDR3 protein: CASSLVTSGSRVTQYF

J gene: TRBJ2-1
clone size: .
V gene: TRBV10-3
CDR3 protein: CAISPVARQNNEQFF

J gene: TRBJ1-6
clone size: .
V gene: TRBV27
CDR3 protein: CASSPTGNAYNSPLHF

J gene: TRBJ1-2
clone size: few
V gene: TRBV7-3
CDR3 protein: CASSTGGRGYTF

J gene: TRBJ1-5
clone size: many
V gene: TRBV7-2
CDR3 protein: CASSFQVSNQPQHF

J gene: TRBJ2-7
clone size: .
V gene: TRBV20-1
CDR3 protein: CSARDLQAPPYEQYF

J gene: TRBJ2-5
clone size: .
V gene: TRBV12-3/TRBV12-4
CDR3 protein: CASSVGARSGQETQYF

J gene: TRBJ1-5
clone size: few
V gene: TRBV7-2
CDR3 protein: CASSVRGGNQPQHF

J gene: TRBJ2-3
clone size: .
V gene: TRBV5-1
CDR3 protein: CASSPNSWTDTQYF

J gene: TRBJ2-7
clone size: .
V gene: TRBV12-3/TRBV12-4
CDR3 protein: CASSYTGAYEQYF

J gene: TRBJ1-5
clone size: .
V gene: TRBV19
CDR3 protein: CASSQINQPQHF

J gene: TRBJ2-1
clone size: .
V gene: TRBV29-1
CDR3 protein: CSVVLYYRDGEQFF

J gene: TRBJ1-1
clone size: .
V gene: TRBV3-1
CDR3 protein: CASSQPGGKAFF

J gene: TRBJ2-1
clone size: .
V gene: TRBV4-3
CDR3 protein: CASSQEWPGQLTSGPYNEQFF

J gene: TRBJ2-7
clone size: many
V gene: TRBV5-1
CDR3 protein: CASSYLSGSSGSYEQYF

J gene: TRBJ1-3
clone size: .
V gene: TRBV6-5
CDR3 protein: CASMRAFSGNTIYF

J gene: TRBJ2-7
clone size: .
V gene: TRBV3-1
CDR3 protein: CASSAHDLSDRGFYEQYF

J gene: TRBJ2-3
clone size: .
V gene: TRBV6-5
CDR3 protein: CASTPIPGNTDTQYF

J gene: TRBJ2-2
clone size: .
V gene: TRBV3-1
CDR3 protein: CASSHGGQANTGELFF

J gene: TRBJ2-5
clone size: .
V gene: TRBV7-9
CDR3 protein: CASILWLTETQYF

J gene: TRBJ2-2
clone size: .
V gene: TRBV9
CDR3 protein: CASSVVSGELFF

J gene: TRBJ2-7
clone size: medium-sized
V gene: TRBV5-1
CDR3 protein: CASSFAPGQPSYEQYF

J gene: TRBJ2-1
clone size: few
V gene: TRBV19
CDR3 protein: CASSGAGTGSPNEQFF